Given below is one TCR beta chain in context. Its specific antigen is unknown. No much larger clone exists at a distance of one base, and base qualities are not known. This entry belongs to a study of a mutant IDH1 vaccine in newly diagnosed glioma (dated by TCRdb to the early 2020s). A note on the overall study: In the chemotherapy-containing groups, vaccination started alongside temozolomide cycles, whereas in patients who had radiotherapy alone it started 4-6 weeks after radiotherapy. The week-35 safety follow-up was designated visit V12, and the week-47 end of study was designated visit V13. Six visits were used for peripheral blood collection: V03 (baseline), V05, V07, V10, V12 and V13. Of the approximately 33 treated patients, 62.5% were male and around 40% were female, and a mean age of roughly 37 years was recorded. Longitudinal TCRB deep sequencing was done for 25 treated patients, wherever samples were available for exploratory analyses. Before enrollment, patients had received standard therapy of radiotherapy alone, temozolomide alone, or radiochemotherapy with temozolomide; most received the combination. What the work shows at the level of the full study, not this receptor alone: Changes in the top peripheral T cell clonotypes picked up by TCRB sequencing did not appear to be linked to pseudoprogression. Vaccine-induced immune responses across multiple MHC alleles were detected in 90% to 95% of patients. Availability determined which PBMC samples were chosen for TCRB deep sequencing. According to the authors, sample limitations meant that analyses of patient blood samples could not be reproduced.

What this sample's time point label stands for: week 47, end of study. Each vaccine dose, consisting of 300 ug of a 20-mer mutant IDH1 peptide in Montanide, was administered subcutaneously with topical imiquimod. Eight vaccinations were administered to patients in weeks 1, 3, 5, 7, 11, 15, 19 and 23, corresponding to visits V03 through V10. Newly diagnosed WHO grade 3 or 4 IDH1-mutant astrocytomas showing loss of nuclear ATRX were present in the donors. The samples were drawn from NOA16, a multicentre, single-arm, open-label phase I trial in Germany that tested a mutant IDH1 peptide vaccine in humans for the first time. Genomic DNA for TCRB sequencing was isolated from EDTA blood with the DNeasy Blood and Tissue Kit. CDR1 and CDR2, looked up from the germline V gene (reference sequence), are MNHEY and SMNVEV. The junction shows trimming of 8 bases on V and 5 bases on J, plus 22 bases between the germline ends. From cysteine to phenylalanine, the CDR3 is 15 amino acids long. The entry retains the CDR3 DNA only, 45 bases that are in frame from base 1.

To prepare the library, the immunoSEQ multiplex PCR assay was applied. Following the manufacturer's protocol, the hsTCRB Kit was used to amplify rearranged TCR beta chain sequences. TCRB libraries were sequenced on an Illumina MiSeq. From the authors' description of their analysis: Demultiplexing, trimming and gene mapping were performed with the kit vendor's proprietary platform. TCRdb re-hosts the immuneACCESS table, in-frame sequences only. Its copies lack some clones; in the studies checked, an unresolved V gene accounts for under half of them, and the cause for the rest is not known. D and trimming were read from the DNA, whereas the V and J calls and clone size are those reported in that table. In all, the sample holds tens of thousands of clones, and approximately 84% of those were seen once. The top ten constitute about 4.5% of the sample.

The rearrangement combines TRBV27 with TRBJ2-7, with an unclear D gene assignment. The origin of this receptor is a woman aged 25 to 45 with glioma. Some clones in this sample may be carry-over from other donors' samples. The input for sequencing was PBMCs, taken from a glioma patient whose treatment included an IDH1 peptide vaccine. The CDR3 reads as follows: CASASEMGRSDEQYF. The sequenced DNA: TGTGCCAGCGCCAGCGAGATGGGCAGGTCGGACGAGCAGTACTTC.